The clone carrying this TCR beta chain was detected only a few times. The antigen is not known. The data stem from a study of identical twins. Among all donors, each was a healthy Caucasian. TCRdb fed the 5' RACE reads into MiXCR, producing one record per CDR3 protein. The sample lists around 510,000 distinct CDR3 sequences, roughly 13% occurring once. Findings and caveats of the study: There is a chance that invariant MAIT and iNKT cells partially muddied zero-insertion analyses.

This same sample was also taken into another study, of yellow fever vaccine responses in identical twins. This second report adds: Reportedly, twins' vaccine T cell responses looked partly convergent and partly personalized.

This clonotype was obtained from a woman between 18 and 30 years old in good health. The sequencing input was CD4+ T cells sorted from blood.

In nucleotides, the CDR3 is TGTGCCAGCAGTTCGGAAATCCGCACAGATACGCAGTATTTT. Its translation is CASSSEIRTDTQYF. The V and J genes are TRBV28 and TRBJ2-3; D ambiguous. Germline CDR1 reads MDHEN; CDR2 reads SYDVKM. The CDR3 consists of 14 residues. Between the trimmed V and J ends, which lost 4 bases and 1 base, there was a span of 9 bases.